Listed here are 32 T cell receptor beta chains from one sample, sequenced in a study of T cells in Graves' hyperthyroidism and ophthalmopathy. RNA transcripts yielded amplified TCR beta CDR3 regions. The TCR CDR3 was amplified in a first-round RT-PCR using the HTBI primer set. A single record per CDR3 protein comes from TCRdb applying MiXCR to the multiplex PCR reads. In the table there are fewer than 500,000 distinct CDR3 sequences, about 14% of which are singletons. The sequencing input was blood. Every receptor here comes from a young woman with Graves' ophthalmopathy.

The sample holds many counts of this clonotype. The J gene is TRBJ2-3, the V gene TRBV24-1; D gene uncertain. The CDR3 loop spans 16 amino acids. The germline CDR1 and CDR2 sequences are KGHDR and SFDVKD. Trimming left V 0 bases short and J 0 bases short, with 9 bases between. CDR3 nucleotides: TGTGCCACCAGTGATTTGCCCGAAGGGAGCACAGATACGCAGTATTTT. It translates to CATSDLPEGSTDTQYF.

This clonotype was counted at least ten times. For the CDR3, the DNA is TGCGCCAGCAGGGGGCCAGGGACTGAAGCTTTCTTT. Amino acid sequence: CASRGPGTEAFF. The rearrangement joins TRBV4-1 to TRBJ1-1; maybe TRBD1 (5 bases). Germline V gives CDR1 MGHRA, CDR2 YSYEKL. Trimming removed 6 bases from V and 5 bases from J, with 10 bases in between. This CDR3 spans 12 amino acids.

In its sample, this clonotype was seen a few times. The chain is built from TRBV15 and TRBJ2-6; 7 nucleotides match TRBD1. This CDR3 comprises 15 residues. The V gene's germline CDR1 is LNHNV and CDR2 YYDKDF (reference sequence). The V and J ends lost 4 bases and 2 bases, in that order; junction bases with no gene match: 2. CDR3 coding DNA: TGTGCCACCAGCACAGGGGGTGCTGGGGCCAACGTCCTGACTTTC. It translates to CATSTGGAGANVLTF. The full variable domain, its missing parts supplied by reference TRBV15 and TRBJ2-6, is DAMVIQNPRYQVTQFGKPVTLSCSQTLNHNVMYWYQQKSSQAPKLLFHYYDKDFNNEADTPDNFQSRRPNTSFCFLDIRSPGLGDTAMYLCATSTGGAGANVLTFGAGSRLTVL.

Points on this clonotype: This may arise from a read error, as a much more abundant clone is one base away. The CDR3 loop is CSATTSGGLSHEQYF. CDR3 nucleotide sequence: TGCAGTGCTACCACTAGCGGGGGCCTCTCCCACGAGCAGTACTTC. This chain uses TRBV20-1 with TRBJ2-7, with TRBD2 matching over 11 bases. The length of the CDR3 is 15 residues. CDR1 is DFQATT, CDR2 SNEGSKA, per germline (reference sequence).

This clonotype was seen at least ten times. V is TRBV20-1 and J is TRBJ2-3, with D perhaps TRBD1 (6 bases). The V end was cut by 4 bases, the J end by 1 base, with 12 bases between. The CDR3 totals 14 residues. The V gene's germline CDR1 is DFQATT and CDR2 SNEGSKA (reference sequence). CDR3 sequence reads: CSAKGEVRTDTQYF. In DNA form, the CDR3 reads TGCAGTGCTAAGGGGGAAGTCCGCACAGATACGCAGTATTTT.

This rearrangement joins TRBV5-6 to TRBJ2-2; weak D call: TRBD2 (6 bases). Germline values: CDR1 SGHDT, CDR2 YYEEEE. V shed 0 bases and J shed 7 bases, with 16 bases lying between them. The CDR3 length is 16 residues. CDR3 amino acids: CASSLVAGGTVGELFF. CDR3 in DNA: TGTGCCAGCAGCTTGGTTGCGGGCGGGACGGTCGGGGAGCTGTTTTTT.

Ten or more counts support this clonotype. The chain joins TRBV6-1 to TRBJ1-4; D is undetermined. V was pared by 10 bases and J by 3 bases, with 15 bases between. The germline gives CDR1 MNHNS, CDR2 SASEGT. This CDR3 comprises 14 residues. The CDR3 here is CATWGWRANEKLFF. Here the CDR3 DNA reads TGTGCCACCTGGGGATGGAGGGCTAATGAAAAACTGTTTTTT.

At least ten counts were recorded for this clonotype. Here the CDR3 DNA reads TGCAGTGCTAGTCCCTCTAGCGGGGGCGGGACAGATACGCAGTATTTT. This codes for CSASPSSGGGTDTQYF. The rearrangement joins TRBV20-1 to TRBJ2-3, with 10 bases matching TRBD2. The CDR3 length is 16 residues. V trimming: 3 bases; J trimming: 3 bases; junction bases outside the gene matches: 9. Germline V gene sequence: CDR1 DFQATT, CDR2 SNEGSKA (reference sequence).

Only a few counts were recorded for this clonotype. This sequence joins TRBV19 and TRBJ1-2, with D uncertain. Trimming stripped 1 base from V and 4 bases from J, with 13 bases between. Germline CDR1 reads LNHDA; CDR2 reads SQIVND (reference sequence). The CDR3 length is 15 residues. The DNA of the CDR3 is TGTGCCAGTAGTATAGTCCCGTACGATGTCTATGGCTACACCTTC. Its protein product is CASSIVPYDVYGYTF.

The chain is built from TRBV14 and TRBJ2-7; D is uncertain. The CDR3 sequence is 18 residues long. The germline V gene has CDR1 SGHDN and CDR2 FVKESK. The V and J ends lost 0 bases and 0 bases respectively, with 18 bases between them. The CDR3 spells CASSQDFRSANSSYEQYF. CDR3 DNA: TGTGCCAGCAGCCAAGATTTCCGATCAGCAAATTCCTCCTACGAGCAGTACTTC.

This rearrangement joins TRBV4-2 to TRBJ2-4; D ambiguous. CDR1 is LGHNA, CDR2 YNFKEQ, per germline. This CDR3 is 14 amino acids long. Trimming took 0 bases from V and 8 from J, leaving 11 bases between them. The CDR3 here is CASSQEARDDIQYF. The CDR3 DNA reads as TGTGCCAGCAGCCAAGAGGCTAGAGACGACATTCAGTACTTC.

This chain links TRBV5-5 with TRBJ1-5; tentatively, D is TRBD1 (5 bases). Trimming left V 0 bases short and J 0 bases short, with 10 bases between. The germline V gene encodes CDR1 SGHKS and CDR2 YYEKEE (reference sequence). The CDR3 sequence is 16 residues long. Written as DNA, the CDR3 is TGTGCCAGCAGCTTGGGGACATATTTTAGCAATCAGCCCCAGCATTTT. Translated: CASSLGTYFSNQPQHF.

Many counts were recorded for this clonotype. V and J are TRBV7-9 and TRBJ1-2; D not resolved. The CDR3 runs to 11 residues. Germline assignment: CDR1 SEHNR and CDR2 FQNEAQ (reference sequence). Trimming removed 6 bases at V and 5 bases at J, with 7 bases between. This CDR3 is CASREGYGYTF. The CDR3, as DNA: TGTGCCAGCAGAGAAGGTTATGGCTACACCTTC.

This clonotype was observed at least ten times. The CDR3: CASTGTLAGDNNEQFF. DNA for the CDR3: TGCGCCAGCACGGGGACCCTAGCGGGAGATAACAATGAGCAGTTCTTC. The chain is built from TRBV4-1 and TRBJ2-1, with 10 bases matching TRBD2. The CDR3 runs to 16 residues. CDR1 is MGHRA, CDR2 YSYEKL, per germline. Trimming removed 7 bases from V and 5 bases from J; junction bases left unmatched: 11.

The V gene is TRBV20-1, the J gene TRBJ2-5; D is possibly TRBD1 or TRBD2 (7 bases each). Trimming cost V 1 base and J 5 bases, with 11 bases left between them. The germline V gene encodes CDR1 DFQATT and CDR2 SNEGSKA (reference sequence). The CDR3 consists of 13 residues. CDR3 amino acids: CSARAGGGETQYF. CDR3 sequence (DNA): TGCAGTGCTAGAGCAGGGGGGGGGGAGACCCAGTACTTC.

This chain connects TRBV20-1 to TRBJ2-5; 13 bases map to TRBD2. CDR1 and CDR2 (germline): DFQATT, SNEGSKA (reference sequence). V shed 5 bases and J 4 bases; nucleotides not matched to a gene: 4. The length of the CDR3 is 14 residues. For the CDR3, the DNA is TGCAGTGCTCATACTAGCGGGGGGGGAGAGACCCAGTACTTC. Encoded protein: CSAHTSGGGETQYF.

The sample holds many counts of this clonotype. The chain has TRBV28 and TRBJ2-5, with 7 bases aligning to TRBD1. This CDR3 has 13 residues. The germline CDR1 and CDR2 sequences are MDHEN and SYDVKM. Losses at the gene ends were 9 bases for V and 2 bases for J; bases not matched to a gene: 6. The CDR3 DNA reads TGTGCCAGTATGGGACAGCCACAAGAGACCCAGTACTTC. Amino acids: CASMGQPQETQYF.

This clonotype was seen repeatedly, ten times or more. The gene calls are TRBV19 and TRBJ2-3, with 11 bases lining up with TRBD2. The germline V gene encodes CDR1 LNHDA and CDR2 SQIVND (reference sequence). Trimming cost V 7 bases and J 0 bases; bases outside gene matches: 12. This CDR3 contains 18 residues. The CDR3 nucleotides read TGTGCCAGTAAAGATCGTCTAGCGGGGGGCCGTAGCACAGATACGCAGTATTTT. Amino acid sequence: CASKDRLAGGRSTDTQYF. The whole variable domain, filled in from reference TRBV19 and TRBJ2-3, reads DGGITQSPKYLFRKEGQNVTLSCEQNLNHDAMYWYRQDPGQGLRLIYYSQIVNDFQKGDIAEGYSVSREKKESFPLTVTSAQKNPTAFYLCASKDRLAGGRSTDTQYFGPGTRLTVL.

This clonotype has ten or more counts. The chain joins TRBV12-3 or TRBV12-4 to TRBJ1-5; 9 bases agree with TRBD1. There are 15 residues in the CDR3. Trimming at V came to 5 bases and at J to 7 bases, leaving 9 bases not matched to a gene. The CDR3 region is CASSTGTGFGQPQHF. The CDR3 nucleotides read TGTGCCAGCAGTACCGGGACAGGGTTCGGCCAGCCCCAGCATTTT.

The sample holds a few counts of this clonotype. This chain uses TRBV5-8 with TRBJ1-2, with D unclear. Trimming cost V 4 bases and J 1 base, with 11 bases left between them. Germline assignment: CDR1 SGHTS and CDR2 YDEGEE. The CDR3 sequence is 14 residues long. Here the CDR3 reads CASSLDRSNYGYTF. CDR3 nucleotide sequence: TGTGCCAGCAGCCTGGACCGTAGTAACTATGGCTACACCTTC.

This clonotype has ten or more counts. The chain recombines TRBV20-1 with TRBJ2-7; D perhaps matches TRBD2 (7 bases). The CDR3 is 13 amino acids. Trimming removed 3 bases from V and 3 bases from J, with 12 bases in between. Germline assignment: CDR1 DFQATT and CDR2 SNEGSKA (reference sequence). DNA for the CDR3: TGCAGTGCTAGCGGGGGGCTCCTCTACGAGCAGTACTTC. Its protein is CSASGGLLYEQYF.

The V and J genes are TRBV7-9 and TRBJ1-6; D is unresolved. Trimming stripped 11 bases from V and 5 bases from J, with 19 bases between. Germline V gives CDR1 SEHNR, CDR2 FQNEAQ (reference sequence). The CDR3 spans 15 residues. The CDR3 coding sequence is TGTGCCTTCTCTGACGGACCGCCAAATAATTCACCCCTCCACTTT. This codes for CAFSDGPPNNSPLHF.

Details on this clonotype: Being one base from a much bigger clone, this may be a read error. The chain joins TRBV24-1 to TRBJ2-6; D is tentatively TRBD1 or TRBD2 (5 bases each). The CDR3 has 17 amino acids. Germline V gene lookup returns CDR1 KGHDR and CDR2 SFDVKD. The CDR3 protein is CATSDPGPVSGANALTF. The CDR3 DNA reads as TGTGCCACCAGTGACCCGGGACCTGTCTCTGGGGCCAACGCCCTGACTTTC.

V and J are TRBV7-9 and TRBJ1-5, with 7 bases matching TRBD1. This CDR3 region has 17 residues. V lost 2 bases to trimming and J lost 1 base; unmatched junction nucleotides: 8. Germline lookup yields CDR1 SEHNR and CDR2 FQNEAQ (reference sequence). The CDR3 DNA reads as TGTGCCAGCAGCTTATATTTGACAGGGCAGAGCAATCAGCCCCAGCATTTT. Translation gives CASSLYLTGQSNQPQHF.

The gene calls are TRBV29-1 and TRBJ2-3, with TRBD1 as a possible D gene (7 bases). V lost 5 bases and J lost 2, with 14 bases in between. Germline V lookup: CDR1 SQVTM, CDR2 ANQGSEA. CDR3 size: 14 residues. The CDR3 sequence is CSVRRGRDTDTQYF. The CDR3 DNA follows: TGCAGCGTTCGGAGGGGGCGAGACACAGATACGCAGTATTTT.

This clonotype was seen many times. The rearrangement uses TRBV6-1 and TRBJ1-2; maybe TRBD1 (5 bases). From germline, CDR1 is MNHNS and CDR2 SASEGT. The CDR3 covers 15 residues. Trimming took off 1 base at V and 4 bases at J, with 13 bases between the two ends. In DNA, the CDR3 is TGTGCCAGCAGTGAAGTTGGGTGGGGGGGCTATGGCTACACCTTC. Protein sequence: CASSEVGWGGYGYTF.

This clonotype appeared many times. J is TRBJ2-2 and V is TRBV6-1; tentative D call: TRBD1 (6 bases). The CDR3 length is 16 residues. Between the trimmed V and J ends, which lost 6 bases and 1 base, there was a span of 15 bases. The germline CDR1 and CDR2 sequences are MNHNS and SASEGT. The CDR3 DNA reads TGTGCCAGCAGATCCCCAGGGGCGTTGAACACCGGGGAGCTGTTTTTT. Its protein product is CASRSPGALNTGELFF.

This clonotype was counted ten times or more. The chain uses TRBV20-1 and TRBJ1-5; 10 positions agree with TRBD1. The CDR3 covers 16 residues. V gave up 3 bases and J gave up 5 bases; unmatched junction bases: 10. The germline gives CDR1 DFQATT, CDR2 SNEGSKA (reference sequence). The CDR3 DNA follows: TGCAGTGCTAGGGCACCCAGGGACAGGGGTGATCAGCCCCAGCATTTT. It specifies CSARAPRDRGDQPQHF.

Ten or more counts support this clonotype. The rearrangement links TRBV12-3 or TRBV12-4 to TRBJ2-5, with TRBD1 as a possible D gene (6 bases). This CDR3 spans 15 amino acids. The ends were cut back, 6 bases at V and 3 bases at J, with 17 bases in the middle. CDR3 nucleotide sequence: TGTGCCAGCAGGCCAGGCAGGGGCTTGGAAGAGACCCAGTACTTC. Residues: CASRPGRGLEETQYF.

Only a few counts were recorded for this clonotype. The gene calls are TRBV20-1 and TRBJ2-2, with D unresolved. Per the germline V gene, CDR1 is DFQATT and CDR2 is SNEGSKA (reference sequence). CDR3 size: 9 residues. Trimming shortened V by 4 bases and J by 9 bases, and 3 bases separated the two germline ends. CDR3 in DNA: TGCAGTGCTATTTGGGAGCTGTTTTTT. Its translation: CSAIWELFF.

This clonotype was seen ten or more times. V is TRBV6-2 or TRBV6-3 and J is TRBJ2-3, with TRBD2 matching 8 bases. The V and J ends lost 5 bases and 4 bases, in that order; junction bases with no gene match: 11. CDR1 MNHEY and CDR2 SVGEGT come from the germline V gene. CDR3 length equals 16 residues. This CDR3 is CASSPVAGWSSDTQYF. The CDR3 DNA reads TGTGCCAGCAGTCCGGTAGCGGGGTGGAGCTCAGATACGCAGTATTTT.

There are many counts of this clonotype. The DNA for the CDR3 is TGTGCCAGCAGCAATAGAACGGGACAGGTGGCCAAAAACATTCAGTACTTC. It codes for CASSNRTGQVAKNIQYF. The rearrangement links TRBV7-8 to TRBJ2-4, with TRBD1 matching over 8 bases. Germline V gene data show CDR1 as SGHVS and CDR2 as FQNEAQ. V lost 5 bases, J lost 1 base, and 10 bases stayed unmatched. The CDR3 spans 17 residues.